This TCR beta chain was captured in a study of T-cell memory formation after mild COVID-19. Study outcomes and limitations: Proof of SARS-CoV-2 specificity was absent for the second-wave clones that crested on day 37. Day 15 to 85 contracting clones showed balanced CD4/CD8; later expanders leaned CD4+. Pre-infection memory held some responding clones, suggesting pre-existing cross-reactive T cells responded.

This CDR3 contains 16 residues. CDR1 DFQATT and CDR2 SNEGSKA come from the germline V gene (reference sequence). The germline V and J ends were trimmed by 3 bases and 0 bases, with 12 bases remaining between them. This clonotype was seen a handful of times. Its antigen is not identified. One entry per CDR3 protein, called by TCRdb with MiXCR from the 5' RACE reads. The data show about 340,000 distinct CDR3 sequences, with more than 15% seen just once and about 22% held by the top ten. The sequenced sample consisted of PBMCs or a T cell subset sorted from them (not recorded which). This chain connects TRBV20-1 to TRBJ2-6, with D uncertain. This clonotype originated in a man between 18 and 29 years old who had mild COVID-19 (a few samples of this study predate the infection). Cell type and time point are not known. CDR3 region: CSARGRTDSGANVLTF. CDR3 in DNA: TGCAGTGCTAGGGGTCGGACGGACTCTGGGGCCAACGTCCTGACTTTC.